These T cell receptor beta chains were read from a single sample in a study of siplizumab effects on memory and regulatory T cells. Libraries were prepared by immunoSEQ multiplex PCR; TCRdb keeps only in-frame clonotypes and omits some of them. The data show 100,000 or so clones, more than 85% seen once. The source material was CD4+ T cells sorted from blood. The receptors come from a human donor in good health. Some clones in this sample may be carry-over from other donors' samples. The CDR3 runs from the conserved cysteine through the conserved F or W.

v_call cdr3_aa
TRBV20-1 CRTEMNTEAFF
TRBV19 CASTFRDTQYF
TRBV2 CASSPWSGTNTEAFF
TRBV6-6 CASSYGGGNQPQHF
TRBV25-1 CASRLPGRQGLHEQYF
TRBV29-1 CSVGQGGNEKLFF
TRBV5-6 CASSFLASGFSYEQYF
TRBV2 CASSGDGLSTDTQYF
TRBV28 CASSFSFYEQYF
TRBV27 CASRHNQGGAYEQYF
TRBV6-5 CASTRGGANTEAFF
TRBV10-3 CATQSSGNTIYF
TRBV7-2 CASSLGDYHTGELFF
TRBV7-3 CASSSRGGNQPQHF
TRBV5-1 CASSLAVGEDGYTF
TRBV6-5 CASSYGTGRYEQYF
TRBV5-1 CASSLAFTGGPTDTQYF
TRBV7-2 CASSLGSAVGETQYF
TRBV19 CASSPTTGLLYEQYF
TRBV9 CASSVGTSRSYEQYF
TRBV11-3 CASSYRTGADTQYF
TRBV5-1 CASSPLGLEDTEAFF
TRBV10-3 CAIARESGETQYF
TRBV6-5 CASSYGRGYSNQPQHF
TRBV19 CASSIEGRGIDEQFF
TRBV7-9 CASSRPAGGWAVTDTQYF
TRBV25-1 CASRSGASLQETQYF
TRBV4-1 CASSQTDRGGPPDTQYF
TRBV28 CASSPDRVETQYF
TRBV7-2 CASSLAGQGRTRTDTQYF
TRBV27 CASSSTGKGYQPQHF
TRBV6-6 CASSQTYAAYKQYF
TRBV6-6 CASWMKGEQYF
TRBV5-4 CASSLGPLAGGYYEQYF
TRBV5-6 CASSYYSSGNTIYF
TRBV11-2 CASRPLGVSNNEQFF
TRBV7-2 CASSFGLNNEQFF
TRBV19 CASSKSGRANEQFF
TRBV10-3 CAISESNWGTNTGELFF
TRBV15 CATSRGLAGAEKTQYF
TRBV4-1 CASSHPARGYNEQFF